A selection of T cell receptor beta chains follows, all from one sample in a study of T cell responses to AZD1222 COVID-19 vaccine. Sequencing was performed with immunoSEQ multiplex PCR; in TCRdb, only in-frame clones are kept and a portion is missing. There are about 130,000 clones in the sample; approximately 88% occur only once, and over 5.5% lies in the top ten. Sample: peripheral blood, taken on day 0 of AZD1222 vaccination. Every receptor here comes from an adult in good health. CDR3s include the opening cysteine and the closing phenylalanine or tryptophan. Only part of the rows carry a size: once, few, many, or a class if the clone is expanded.

NA,TRBV19,TRBJ1-5,CASSIGRVTYNQPQHF
once,TRBV20-1,TRBJ2-7,CSAGQGDEQYF
NA,TRBV7-2,TRBJ1-3,CASSGQSSGNTIYF
NA,TRBV6-5,TRBJ2-3,CASSSPGTSKDTQYF
NA,TRBV5-4,TRBJ1-3,CASSLNSGNTIYF
NA,TRBV28,TRBJ1-1,CASGLMGQGSEAFF
NA,TRBV5-8,TRBJ1-2,CASSLGLDYGYTF
NA,TRBV23-1,TRBJ1-2,CASSQGGDRAGYTF
NA,TRBV10-3,TRBJ1-2,CAIASGGGGGYTF
NA,TRBV10-3,TRBJ1-6,CAIGTGVGSPLHF
NA,TRBV27,TRBJ1-4,CASSLLGMGEKLFF
NA,TRBV6-2/TRBV6-3,TRBJ1-2,CASSYVTEGGYTF
NA,TRBV7-2,TRBJ2-7,CASSFRVGDEQYF
NA,TRBV6-4,TRBJ1-2,CASSDTGEGYTF
NA,TRBV28,TRBJ2-7,CASRSGTNSEQYF
NA,TRBV11-3,TRBJ1-1,CASSEGGKASEAFF
NA,TRBV6-2/TRBV6-3,TRBJ1-2,CASSYVEGGNYGYTF
NA,TRBV3-1/TRBV3-2,TRBJ2-3,CASSQAGRGGTDTQYF
once,TRBV30,TRBJ1-1,CAWSGGQGHTEAFF
NA,TRBV2,TRBJ1-6,CASSPPRSSYNSPLHF
NA,TRBV29-1,TRBJ2-1,CSVDYSASYNEQFF
NA,TRBV2,TRBJ1-4,CASSWDSPGEKLFF
medium-sized,TRBV6-1,TRBJ2-3,CASSEDEGTGADTQYF
NA,TRBV5-1,TRBJ2-7,CASSLGGLSGRGGSYEQYF
NA,TRBV3-1/TRBV3-2,TRBJ1-4,CASSQAPYEKLFF
NA,TRBV18,TRBJ2-3,CASSRLQGDSTDTQYF
NA,TRBV19,TRBJ1-5,CASSFRENSNQPQHF
NA,TRBV27,TRBJ2-7,CASSPRGVSYEQYF
once,TRBV5-1,TRBJ1-2,CASSLFAKTNYGYTF
NA,TRBV5-4,TRBJ1-2,CASSPTGSPSTYGYTF
NA,TRBV10-3,TRBJ1-2,CAISDQAGVSGYTF
NA,TRBV24-1,TRBJ2-1,CATSDDGPYNEQFF